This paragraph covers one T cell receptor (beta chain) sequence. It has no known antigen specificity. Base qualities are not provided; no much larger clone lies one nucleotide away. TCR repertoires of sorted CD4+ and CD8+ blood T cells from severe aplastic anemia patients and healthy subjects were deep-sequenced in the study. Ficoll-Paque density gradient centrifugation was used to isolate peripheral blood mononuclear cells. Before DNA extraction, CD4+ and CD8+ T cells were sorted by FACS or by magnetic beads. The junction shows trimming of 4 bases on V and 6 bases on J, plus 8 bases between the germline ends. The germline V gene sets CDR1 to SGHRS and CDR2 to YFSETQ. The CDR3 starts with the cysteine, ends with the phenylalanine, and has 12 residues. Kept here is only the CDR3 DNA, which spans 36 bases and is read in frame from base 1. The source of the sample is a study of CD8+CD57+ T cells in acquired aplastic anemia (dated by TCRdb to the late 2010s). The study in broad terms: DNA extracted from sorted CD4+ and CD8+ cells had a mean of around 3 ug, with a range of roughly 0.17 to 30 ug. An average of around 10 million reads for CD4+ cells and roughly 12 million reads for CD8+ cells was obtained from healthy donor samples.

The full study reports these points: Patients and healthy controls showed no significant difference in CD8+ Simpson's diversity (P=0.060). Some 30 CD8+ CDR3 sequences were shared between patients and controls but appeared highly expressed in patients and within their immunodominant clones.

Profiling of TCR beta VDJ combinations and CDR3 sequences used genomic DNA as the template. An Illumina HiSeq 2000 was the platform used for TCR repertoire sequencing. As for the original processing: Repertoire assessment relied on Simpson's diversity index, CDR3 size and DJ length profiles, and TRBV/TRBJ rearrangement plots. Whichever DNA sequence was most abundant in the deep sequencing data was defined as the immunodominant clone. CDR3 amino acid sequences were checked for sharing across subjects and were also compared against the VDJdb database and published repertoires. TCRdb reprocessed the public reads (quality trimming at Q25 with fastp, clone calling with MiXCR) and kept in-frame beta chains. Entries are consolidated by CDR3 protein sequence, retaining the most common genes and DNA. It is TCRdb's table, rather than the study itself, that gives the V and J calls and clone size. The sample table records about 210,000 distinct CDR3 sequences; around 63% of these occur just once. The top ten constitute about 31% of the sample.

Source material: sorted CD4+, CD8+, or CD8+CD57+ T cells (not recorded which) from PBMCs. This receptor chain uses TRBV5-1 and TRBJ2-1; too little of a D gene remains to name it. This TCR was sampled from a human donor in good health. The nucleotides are TGCGCCAGCAGCCCCAGGTCCAATGAGCAGTTCTTC. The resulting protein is CASSPRSNEQFF. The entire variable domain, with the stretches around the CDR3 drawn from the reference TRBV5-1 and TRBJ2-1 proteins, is KAGVTQTPRYLIKTRGQQVTLSCSPISGHRSVSWYQQTPGQGLQFLFEYFSETQRNKGNFPGRFSGRQFSNSRSEMNVSTLELGDSALYLCASSPRSNEQFFGPGTRLTVL.